This T cell receptor (beta chain) originates from a study of T cells of healthy individuals. Via MiXCR, TCRdb re-called the 5' RACE reads, giving one row per CDR3 protein. The sample records fewer than 90,000 distinct CDR3 sequences, more than 5% being singletons. V was pared by 0 bases and J by 2 bases, with 14 bases between. CDR3 size: 17 residues. Germline V gives CDR1 SGHAT, CDR2 FQNNGV. This clonotype showed up many times. J is TRBJ2-1 and V is TRBV11-2; D is possibly TRBD2 (6 bases). The TCR sequence derives from a female donor in good health. This CDR3 is CASSLDSEGTPYNEQFF. The CDR3, as DNA: TGTGCCAGCAGCTTAGATTCGGAGGGGACCCCCTACAATGAGCAGTTCTTC.